Each of the 21 T cell receptor beta chains below was sequenced from the same sample in a study of early T cells in non-severe SARS-CoV-2 infection. MiXCR, run by TCRdb on the 5' RACE reads, gives a single entry per CDR3 protein. The data show 70,000 to 85,000 distinct CDR3 sequences, with 9% to 13% seen just once and approximately 2.5% held by the top ten. The source material was whole blood. The receptors were gathered from an adult who was a healthcare worker with PCR-confirmed SARS-CoV-2 infection or an uninfected control (not recorded which).

The sample holds many counts of this clonotype. The chain employs TRBV6-1 and TRBJ2-2, with D hard to call. The CDR3 extends over 14 amino acids. The germline V gene has CDR1 MNHNS and CDR2 SASEGT. Trimming took off 2 bases at V and 7 bases at J, with 11 bases between the two ends. CDR3 sequence reads: CASSELPNGGELFF. CDR3 DNA: TGTGCCAGCAGTGAACTCCCAAACGGCGGGGAGCTGTTTTTT.

In this sample, this clonotype turned up many times. This chain joins TRBV15 and TRBJ1-1; 10 bases fit TRBD1. Germline V gene data show CDR1 as LNHNV and CDR2 as YYDKDF (reference sequence). The CDR3 is 19 residues long. J gave up 3 bases and V 1 base, and 14 bases lay outside the gene matches. CDR3 amino acids: CATSRGVGRDRGSDTEAFF. In DNA form, the CDR3 reads TGTGCCACCAGCAGAGGGGTCGGCCGGGACAGGGGTTCCGACACTGAAGCTTTCTTT.

A few counts support this clonotype. The V gene is TRBV6-1, the J gene TRBJ1-5; unclear D gene. The CDR3 has 15 residues. V lost 4 bases to trimming and J lost 4 bases, with 14 bases between them. Looked up from germline, CDR1 is MNHNS and CDR2 is SASEGT. CDR3 sequence reads: CASSARLSANQPQHF. The CDR3 coding sequence is TGTGCCAGCAGTGCAAGACTGAGTGCTAATCAGCCCCAGCATTTT.

In its sample, this clonotype was seen many times. The chain joins TRBV6-6 to TRBJ1-1; the D is unclear. The CDR3 extends over 10 amino acids. Trimming pared 3 bases from V and 6 bases from J, leaving 2 bases between. Per germline, CDR1 MNHNY and CDR2 SVGAGI (reference sequence). Here the CDR3 reads CASSYSEAFF. The CDR3 region has the DNA TGTGCCAGCAGTTATTCTGAAGCTTTCTTT.

There are a few counts of this clonotype. V is TRBV5-4 and J is TRBJ1-6, with D unclear. The V gene lost 0 bases and the J gene lost 6 bases, with 13 bases spanning the gap. The CDR3 has 16 amino acids. Germline V gene sequence: CDR1 SGHNT, CDR2 YYREEE (reference sequence). CDR3 region: CASSLVPRTANSPLHF. The CDR3 DNA reads TGTGCCAGCAGCTTGGTTCCGAGGACGGCTAATTCACCCCTCCACTTT. Variable domain in full (rest from reference TRBV5-4 and TRBJ1-6): ETGVTQSPTHLIKTRGQQVTLRCSSQSGHNTVSWYQQALGQGPQFIFQYYREEENGRGNFPPRFSGLQFPNYSSELNVNALELDDSALYLCASSLVPRTANSPLHFGNGTRLTVT.

There are many counts of this clonotype. For the CDR3, the DNA is TGTGCCTCGTCTTCCCTAGCGGGGGTCTACAATGAGCAGTTCTTC. Translation: CASSSLAGVYNEQFF. The chain joins TRBV30 to TRBJ2-1; 10 positions agree with TRBD2. With 7 bases clipped from V and 3 bases from J, the junction kept 9 bases outside the gene matches. Germline V CDR1 and CDR2: GTSNPN, SVGIG (reference sequence). The CDR3 is made up of 15 amino acids.

This clonotype was counted at least ten times. This chain links TRBV7-3 with TRBJ2-1; weak D call: TRBD1 (6 bases). The CDR3 runs to 14 residues. V was trimmed by 5 bases and J by 4 bases, leaving 12 bases between them. CDR1 SGHTA and CDR2 FQGTGA come from the germline V gene. The CDR3 region has the DNA TGTGCCAGCAGCCCCGGACAGAGATACAATGAGCAGTTCTTC. Amino acids: CASSPGQRYNEQFF.

Many counts were recorded for this clonotype. The V and J genes are TRBV29-1 and TRBJ2-7; 8 nucleotides align to TRBD1. Germline CDR1 is SQVTM and CDR2 is ANQGSEA. J gave up 2 bases and V 6 bases, and 3 bases lay outside the gene matches. There are 12 residues in the CDR3. CDR3 sequence reads: CSVTGVTYEQYF. CDR3 DNA: TGCAGCGTGACAGGGGTTACCTACGAGCAGTACTTC.

The CDR3 region is CSAIPGGRPDTQYF. Here the CDR3 DNA reads TGCAGTGCTATTCCCGGGGGACGGCCAGATACGCAGTATTTT. This chain uses TRBV20-1 with TRBJ2-3; possible D gene TRBD2, 6 bases. The CDR3 extends over 14 amino acids. Trimming left V 4 bases short and J 4 bases short, with 15 bases between. From germline, CDR1 is DFQATT and CDR2 SNEGSKA (reference sequence).

This clonotype was recorded many times. J is TRBJ1-5 and V is TRBV24-1; 7 nucleotides match TRBD1. V lost 5 bases and J lost 7; bases outside the gene matches: 10. Germline V gene sequence: CDR1 KGHDR, CDR2 SFDVKD. CDR3 length equals 15 residues. The CDR3 loop reads CATSGFGQGEQPQHF. The DNA of the CDR3 is TGTGCCACCAGTGGCTTCGGGCAGGGGGAACAGCCCCAGCATTTT.

This clonotype was counted ten times or more. This chain joins TRBV6-2 or TRBV6-3 and TRBJ2-5; tentative D call: TRBD1 (6 bases). CDR3 length: 16 residues. CDR1 is MNHEY, CDR2 SVGEGT, per germline. The ends were cut back, 7 bases at V and 5 bases at J, with 23 bases in the middle. The CDR3 coding sequence is TGTGCCAGCACCCCTTGGCGGACAGCCCAGCGGGAGACCCAGTACTTC. Translating gives CASTPWRTAQRETQYF.

This clonotype has just a few counts. The genes are TRBV16 and TRBJ2-7; D gene ambiguous. The V and J ends lost 4 bases and 4 bases respectively, with 14 bases between them. In germline, CDR1 is KGHSY, CDR2 FQNENV. This CDR3 is 14 amino acids long. The CDR3 nucleotides read TGTGCCAGCAGCCGGTCCTCGAACGGATACGAGCAGTACTTC. Amino acids: CASSRSSNGYEQYF.

This clonotype came up many times. The rearrangement uses TRBV12-3 or TRBV12-4 and TRBJ2-2; either TRBD1 or TRBD2 may supply D (5 bases each). Between the trimmed V and J ends, which lost 6 bases and 6 bases, there was a span of 20 bases. The CDR3 runs to 16 residues. Here the CDR3 reads CASSPPGRPSAGELFF. The CDR3 region has the DNA TGTGCCAGCAGCCCTCCGGGACGGCCCAGCGCCGGGGAGCTGTTTTTT.

The V call is TRBV7-8, the J call TRBJ1-1, with 7 bases fitting TRBD1. Germline CDR1 is SGHVS and CDR2 is FQNEAQ. J gave up 5 bases and V 0 bases, and 6 bases lay outside the gene matches. The length of the CDR3 is 15 residues. The CDR3 DNA follows: TGTGCCAGCAGCTTAGCCCCGACAGGGAGGACTGAAGCTTTCTTT. As protein: CASSLAPTGRTEAFF. Supplemented by reference TRBV7-8 and TRBJ1-1, the full variable domain reads GAGVSQSPRYKVAKRGQDVALRCDPISGHVSLFWYQQALGQGPEFLTYFQNEAQLDKSGLPSDRFFAERPEGSVSTLKIQRTQQEDSAVYLCASSLAPTGRTEAFFGQGTRLTVV.

The rearrangement uses TRBV5-1 and TRBJ2-7; TRBD2 might be the D (5 bases). CDR3 length equals 14 residues. V was cut by 0 bases and J by 0 bases, with 7 bases left in between. Germline loops: CDR1 SGHRS, CDR2 YFSETQ. CDR3 protein: CASSLGRDSYEQYF. The DNA of the CDR3 is TGCGCCAGCAGCTTGGGACGGGACTCCTACGAGCAGTACTTC.

The table lists this clonotype with a few counts. The V call is TRBV29-1, the J call TRBJ2-1, with 8 positions matching TRBD1. CDR1 SQVTM and CDR2 ANQGSEA come from the germline V gene. The CDR3 has 11 amino acids. V shed 5 bases, J shed 7 bases, and the junction held 1 base outside the gene matches. This CDR3 is CSVRTGNEQFF. The CDR3 region has the DNA TGCAGCGTTAGGACAGGGAATGAGCAGTTCTTC.

The genes are TRBV14 and TRBJ1-2; no firm D call. The CDR3 consists of 18 residues. V gave up 3 bases and J gave up 1 base, with 21 bases separating them. CDR1 is SGHDN, CDR2 FVKESK, per germline. This chain's CDR3 is CASSQTAGVRNNNYGYTF. CDR3 nucleotides: TGTGCCAGCAGCCAGACCGCCGGGGTACGAAACAATAACTATGGCTACACCTTC.

This clonotype was observed at least ten times. Here the CDR3 reads CASSLARRDSQETQYF. The CDR3 DNA reads as TGTGCCAGCAGCTTAGCGCGACGGGACTCCCAAGAGACCCAGTACTTC. The rearrangement joins TRBV7-6 to TRBJ2-5; maybe TRBD2 (6 bases). Trimming took off 0 bases at V and 1 base at J, with 12 bases between the two ends. From germline, CDR1 is SGHVS and CDR2 FNYEAQ. There are 16 residues in the CDR3.

The rearrangement links TRBV19 to TRBJ2-2; TRBD2 is a possible D gene (5 bases). The germline V gene encodes CDR1 LNHDA and CDR2 SQIVND (reference sequence). There are 12 residues in the CDR3. Between the trimmed V and J ends, which lost 8 bases and 5 bases, there was a span of 9 bases. CDR3 sequence reads: CASGLGTGELFF. The CDR3 region has the DNA TGTGCCAGTGGACTCGGAACCGGGGAGCTGTTTTTT.

This clonotype was detected only a few times. This sequence joins TRBV5-1 and TRBJ2-3; 10 bases match TRBD1. With V trimmed by 3 bases and J by 6 bases, 4 bases remained unmatched. CDR1 and CDR2 (germline): SGHRS, YFSETQ. CDR3 length: 14 amino acids. This CDR3 is CASSYDRGLDTQYF. The CDR3 bases are TGCGCCAGCAGCTACGACAGGGGGCTGGATACGCAGTATTTT.

This clonotype has a handful of counts. The rearrangement joins TRBV7-3 to TRBJ2-2; D is possibly TRBD1 or TRBD2 (6 bases each). The V end lost 5 bases, the J end lost 6 bases, and 10 bases lay between the germline ends. The CDR3 spans 13 residues. Germline loops: CDR1 SGHTA, CDR2 FQGTGA. The CDR3 DNA is TGTGCCAGCAGCCCCGGGGGCTCCGGGGAGCTGTTTTTT. It yields the protein CASSPGGSGELFF.